The source of this TCR beta chain is a study of blood T cells in healthy people across ages. Trimming cost V 0 bases and J 2 bases, with 9 bases left between them. This CDR3 spans 15 amino acids. Germline assignment: CDR1 SGHRS and CDR2 YFSETQ. Whole-study results and caveats: In older individuals, TCR beta diversity per million T cells was lower, falling roughly linearly with age.

Isolation of PBMCs gave at least 7 million cells per sample. As to this clonotype: Its matching antigen is unknown.

Primers used in a second PCR of roughly 7 to 12 cycles were a sample-barcoded 5' primer and a J-beta primer mix. With 12 random nucleotides, a template-switch adaptor tagged each individual cDNA molecule. TCRdb recomputed calls from the 5' RACE reads with MiXCR, one row per CDR3 protein. The sample has about 1.6 million distinct CDR3 sequences; 30% to 35% are singletons. The sequencing sample was made of blood. This sequence originates from a woman aged 25 to 39 in good health. The genes are TRBV5-1 and TRBJ1-5; D is ambiguous. CDR3 DNA: TGCGCCAGCAGCTTGGATGGGGTTGGCAATCAGCCCCAGCATTTT. Protein product: CASSLDGVGNQPQHF.